Presented here are 14 T cell receptor beta chains from one specimen sequenced in a study of shared clonotypes between healthy human individuals (dated by TCRdb to about 2020). Preparation of the library involved the immunoSEQ multiplex PCR assay. TCRdb's version of the immuneACCESS table is confined to in-frame rearrangements and falls short of the full clone set. An unresolved V gene accounts for under half of the shortfall where checked; the remainder is of unknown origin. Recorded for this sample are over a million clones; about 80% of them occurred a single time. The ten largest clones take up 1.4% to 1.5% of the sample. The sequencing sample was made of memory CD4+ T cells sorted from blood. In the paper's terms, the cell subset or site label means: CD45RA-negative fraction. These receptors all stem from a man between 18 and 29 years old in good health.

This clone was found once. The rearrangement joins TRBV5-1 to TRBJ2-7, with 8 nucleotides matching TRBD2. The CDR3 runs 16 residues. V was clipped by 1 base and J by 2 bases; unmatched bases: 8. CDR1 and CDR2 from the germline V gene are SGHRS and YFSETQ. This chain's CDR3 is CASSLTSGRDTYEQYF. The CDR3 DNA reads TGCGCCAGCAGCTTGACCAGCGGGAGAGATACCTACGAGCAGTACTTC.

This clone was detected ten times or more. This chain joins TRBV19 and TRBJ2-7; possibly TRBD1 for D (6 bases). The CDR3 contains 15 residues. Germline V gives CDR1 LNHDA, CDR2 SQIVND (reference sequence). V lost 5 bases and J 1 base, leaving 15 bases between the germline ends. The CDR3 coding sequence is TGTGCCAGTAGTCCCTGGACAGAGTCTTCCTACGAGCAGTACTTC. Amino acid sequence: CASSPWTESSYEQYF.

Of note for this clone: The sample holds other DNA sequences that translate to the same CDR3. V and J are TRBV10-3 and TRBJ2-1, with 7 bases lining up with TRBD2. Germline CDR1 ENHRY, CDR2 SYGVKD. J was trimmed by 6 bases and V by 5 bases; bases with no gene match: 1. This CDR3 contains 12 residues. The CDR3 protein is CAISPGGNEQFF. The CDR3, as DNA: TGTGCCATCAGTCCGGGGGGCAATGAGCAGTTCTTC.

The chain employs TRBV5-4 and TRBJ2-7; 7 bases match TRBD2. This CDR3 is 18 amino acids long. The V gene's germline CDR1 is SGHNT and CDR2 YYREEE (reference sequence). The V segment lost 0 bases and the J segment 1 base; nucleotides outside the gene matches: 13. CDR3 protein: CASSLGGWPSGPSYEQYF. CDR3 nucleotides: TGTGCCAGCAGCTTGGGCGGATGGCCTAGCGGACCGTCCTACGAGCAGTACTTC.

This clone was observed many times. This sequence joins TRBV7-2 and TRBJ1-5; TRBD1 matches 7 bases. The CDR3 runs to 14 residues. V trimming: 5 bases; J trimming: 6 bases; junction bases outside the gene matches: 7. Germline V lookup: CDR1 SGHTA, CDR2 FQGNSA. The CDR3 nucleotides are TGTGCCAGCAGCGATCAGGGGGACCGTCAGCCCCAGCATTTT. It encodes CASSDQGDRQPQHF.

This chain links TRBV28 with TRBJ2-7, with 10 bases lining up with TRBD2. The CDR3 extends over 16 amino acids. The germline V gene encodes CDR1 MDHEN and CDR2 SYDVKM. V shed 6 bases, J shed 1 base, and the junction held 9 bases outside the gene matches. The CDR3 loop is CASREGTSADSYEQYF. The CDR3, as DNA: TGTGCCAGCAGGGAGGGGACTAGCGCCGATTCCTACGAGCAGTACTTC.

The CDR3 loop reads CASSITESGNTIYF. The CDR3 nucleotides read TGTGCCAGCAGCATTACAGAATCTGGAAACACCATATATTTT. This chain uses TRBV11-2 with TRBJ1-3; D unclear. This CDR3 spans 14 amino acids. The V gene lost 5 bases and the J gene lost 1 base, with 9 bases spanning the gap. Germline V gene lookup returns CDR1 SGHAT and CDR2 FQNNGV.

CDR3: CASSSGLASGPYEQYF. The CDR3 coding sequence is TGCGCCAGCAGCTCCGGACTAGCTAGCGGACCCTACGAGCAGTACTTC. V and J are TRBV5-1 and TRBJ2-7, with 8 bases matching TRBD2. This CDR3 spans 16 amino acids. The germline CDR1 and CDR2 sequences are SGHRS and YFSETQ. Losses at the gene ends were 3 bases for V and 2 bases for J; bases not matched to a gene: 10.

The chain joins TRBV6-1 to TRBJ1-1, with 12 bases that match TRBD1. Germline V CDR1 and CDR2: MNHNS, SASEGT. The V segment lost 3 bases and the J segment 4 bases; nucleotides outside the gene matches: 12. This CDR3 is 18 amino acids long. The CDR3: CASSENPGQGAEGTEAFF. In nucleotides, the CDR3 is TGTGCCAGCAGTGAGAATCCGGGACAGGGGGCGGAAGGCACTGAAGCTTTCTTT.

The chain uses TRBV11-2 and TRBJ2-1; D is possibly TRBD1 or TRBD2 (5 bases each). The CDR3 sequence is 15 residues long. Per germline, CDR1 SGHAT and CDR2 FQNNGV. V dropped 5 bases and J dropped 4 bases, with 15 bases sitting between them. The CDR3 sequence: CASSQGRTVYNEQFF. For the CDR3, the DNA is TGTGCCAGCAGCCAGGGACGGACTGTATACAATGAGCAGTTCTTC.

V gene TRBV2 combines with J gene TRBJ1-2, with D unclear. Per germline, CDR1 SNHLY and CDR2 FYNNEI. The V end was cut by 2 bases, the J end by 5 bases, with 6 bases between. The CDR3 is 12 residues long. DNA for the CDR3: TGTGCCAGCAGTGAAACTCTATATGGCTACACCTTC. Its translation: CASSETLYGYTF.

The V and J genes are TRBV7-3 and TRBJ2-3; tentatively, D is TRBD1 (5 bases). V lost 5 bases, J lost 6 bases, and 12 bases lay in between. Germline assignment: CDR1 SGHTA and CDR2 FQGTGA. The CDR3 runs 13 residues. The chain's CDR3 is CASSRGAADTQYF. In DNA form, the CDR3 reads TGTGCCAGCAGCCGTGGGGCCGCGGATACGCAGTATTTT.

The chain carries TRBV6-6 and TRBJ2-7; unclear D gene. CDR3 size: 15 residues. The V gene's germline CDR1 is MNHNY and CDR2 SVGAGI (reference sequence). The germline V and J ends were trimmed by 5 bases and 4 bases, with 18 bases remaining between them. Here the CDR3 reads CASSPNLPGVYEQYF. For the CDR3, the DNA is TGTGCCAGCAGTCCCAACCTTCCGGGCGTTTACGAGCAGTACTTC.

This clone was counted at least ten times. The chain employs TRBV2 and TRBJ2-2; either TRBD1 or TRBD2 may fit D (5 bases each). From germline, CDR1 is SNHLY and CDR2 FYNNEI. Trimming took 4 bases from V and 6 from J, leaving 12 bases between them. This CDR3 has 14 amino acids. CDR3 in amino acids: CASSVAGSAGELFF. CDR3 coding DNA: TGTGCCAGCAGTGTAGCAGGGAGTGCCGGGGAGCTGTTTTTT.